This TCR beta chain was captured in a study of cytomegalovirus exposure and HLA in healthy donors. The wider study: For the approximately 360 genotyped donors, approximately 83% fell within the Caucasian-associated ancestry cluster. Study conclusions and caveats: According to reports, the classifier identified cytomegalovirus status with high specificity and sensitivity.

A note on this clone: No antigen is known for it.

The PCR was carried out with 60 Vbeta primers and 13 Jbeta primers. TCRdb's copy holds only in-frame clones and misses some; the assay was immunoSEQ multiplex PCR. The table lists around 130,000 clones, about 76% of them singletons, with about 2% in the top ten. V dropped 4 bases and J dropped 7 bases, with 23 bases sitting between them. Per the germline V gene, CDR1 is SGDLS and CDR2 is YYNGEE. The CDR3 has 17 amino acids. Each donor's status was that of a healthy bone marrow donor. The gene calls are TRBV9 and TRBJ2-2, with a possible D match to TRBD2 (7 bases). Material for sequencing was PBMCs. The receptor was derived from a woman between 35 and 50 years old in good health and CMV-seronegative. CDR3 amino acids: CASSYRGGAGFSGELFF. The CDR3 nucleotides are TGTGCCAGCAGCTATCGTGGGGGGGCCGGGTTCAGCGGGGAGCTGTTTTTT. Filled out from reference TRBV9 and TRBJ2-2, the complete variable domain reads DSGVTQTPKHLITATGQRVTLRCSPRSGDLSVYWYQQSLDQGLQFLIQYYNGEERAKGNILERFSAQQFPDLHSELNLSSLELGDSALYFCASSYRGGAGFSGELFFGEGSRLTVL.